This T cell receptor (beta chain) was sequenced for a study of blood T cell repertoires in COVID-19. In this sample, this clone turned up once. The CDR3 contains 15 residues. V was pared by 4 bases and J by 2 bases, with 5 bases of the junction left unmatched. Germline CDR1 is SGHNT and CDR2 is YYREEE (reference sequence). The protocol was immunoSEQ multiplex PCR, while the TCRdb copy is restricted to in-frame clones and leaves out a portion. Here the sample spans 70,000 to 80,000 clones, around 80% being singletons. V is TRBV5-4 and J is TRBJ2-1, with 8 bases lining up with TRBD2. The sequencing sample was made of peripheral blood. This TCR derives from an elderly woman with acute or convalescent COVID-19. The DNA of the CDR3 is TGTGCCAGCAGCCATAAGCGGGAGACCTACAATGAGCAGTTCTTC. It yields the protein CASSHKRETYNEQFF. Using reference TRBV5-4 and TRBJ2-1 for the parts outside the CDR3, the full variable domain is ETGVTQSPTHLIKTRGQQVTLRCSSQSGHNTVSWYQQALGQGPQFIFQYYREEENGRGNFPPRFSGLQFPNYSSELNVNALELDDSALYLCASSHKRETYNEQFFGPGTRLTVL.